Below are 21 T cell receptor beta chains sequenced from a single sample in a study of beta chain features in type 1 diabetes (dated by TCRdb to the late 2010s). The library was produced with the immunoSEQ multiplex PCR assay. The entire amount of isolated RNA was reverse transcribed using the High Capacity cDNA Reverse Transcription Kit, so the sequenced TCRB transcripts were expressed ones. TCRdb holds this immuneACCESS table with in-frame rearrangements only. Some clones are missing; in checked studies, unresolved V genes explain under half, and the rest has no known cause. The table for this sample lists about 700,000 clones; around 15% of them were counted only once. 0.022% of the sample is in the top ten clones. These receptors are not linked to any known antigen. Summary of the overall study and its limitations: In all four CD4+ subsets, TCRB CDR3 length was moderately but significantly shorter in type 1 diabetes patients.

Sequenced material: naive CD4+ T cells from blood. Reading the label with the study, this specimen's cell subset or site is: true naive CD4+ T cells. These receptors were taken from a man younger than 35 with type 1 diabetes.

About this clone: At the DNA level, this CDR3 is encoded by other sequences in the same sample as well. The CDR3 reads CSVGSGNTIYF. The CDR3 DNA reads as TGCAGCGTTGGATCTGGAAACACCATATATTTT. The rearrangement links TRBV29-1 to TRBJ1-3; D unresolved. V gave up 4 bases and J gave up 1 base, with 2 bases separating them. The CDR3 loop spans 11 amino acids. CDR1 is SQVTM, CDR2 ANQGSEA, per germline.

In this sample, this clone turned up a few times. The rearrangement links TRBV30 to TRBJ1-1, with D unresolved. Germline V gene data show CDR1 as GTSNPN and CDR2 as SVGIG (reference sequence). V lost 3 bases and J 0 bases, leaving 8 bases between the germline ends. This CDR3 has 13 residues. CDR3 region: CAWSFEVNTEAFF. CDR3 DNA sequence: TGTGCCTGGAGCTTCGAGGTGAACACTGAAGCTTTCTTT. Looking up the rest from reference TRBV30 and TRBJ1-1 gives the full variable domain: SQTIHQWPATLVQPVGSPLSLECTVEGTSNPNLYWYRQAAGRGLQLLFYSVGIGQISSEVPQNLSASRPQDRQFILSSKKLLLSDSGFYLCAWSFEVNTEAFFGQGTRLTVV.

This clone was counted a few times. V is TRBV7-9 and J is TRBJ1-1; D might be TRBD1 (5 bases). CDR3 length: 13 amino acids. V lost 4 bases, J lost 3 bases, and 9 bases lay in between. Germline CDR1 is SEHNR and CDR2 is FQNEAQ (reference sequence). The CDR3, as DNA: TGTGCCAGCAGCTATACGACAGACACTGAAGCTTTCTTT. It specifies CASSYTTDTEAFF. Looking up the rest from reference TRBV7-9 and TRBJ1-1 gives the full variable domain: DTGVSQNPRHKITKRGQNVTFRCDPISEHNRLYWYRQTLGQGPEFLTYFQNEAQLEKSRLLSDRFSAERPKGSFSTLEIQRTEQGDSAMYLCASSYTTDTEAFFGQGTRLTVV.

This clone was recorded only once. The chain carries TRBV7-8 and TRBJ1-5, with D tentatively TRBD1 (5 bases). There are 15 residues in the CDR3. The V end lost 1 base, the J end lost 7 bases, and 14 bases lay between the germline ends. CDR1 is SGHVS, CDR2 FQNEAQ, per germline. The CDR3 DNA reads TGTGCCAGCAGCTTAGGAGGTTCGGGGGGGCAGCCCCAGCATTTT. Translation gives CASSLGGSGGQPQHF.

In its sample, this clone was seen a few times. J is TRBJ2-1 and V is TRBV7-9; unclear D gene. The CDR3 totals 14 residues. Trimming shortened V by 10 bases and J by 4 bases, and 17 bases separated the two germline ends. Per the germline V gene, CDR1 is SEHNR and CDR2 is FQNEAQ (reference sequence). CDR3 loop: CATKLGSGYNEQFF. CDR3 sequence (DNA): TGTGCCACCAAGCTAGGATCCGGGTACAATGAGCAGTTCTTC.

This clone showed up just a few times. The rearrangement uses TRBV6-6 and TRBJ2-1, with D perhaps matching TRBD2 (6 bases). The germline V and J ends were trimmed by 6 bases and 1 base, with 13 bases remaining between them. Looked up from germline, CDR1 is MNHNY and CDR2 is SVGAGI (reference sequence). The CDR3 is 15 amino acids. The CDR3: CASRSDYSSYNEQFF. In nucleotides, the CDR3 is TGTGCCAGCAGGTCGGACTATTCTTCCTACAATGAGCAGTTCTTC.

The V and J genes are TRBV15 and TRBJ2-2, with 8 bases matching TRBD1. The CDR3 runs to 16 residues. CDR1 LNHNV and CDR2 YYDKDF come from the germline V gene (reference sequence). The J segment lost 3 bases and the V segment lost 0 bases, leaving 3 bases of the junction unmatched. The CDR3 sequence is CATSRDDRGYTGELFF. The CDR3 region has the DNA TGTGCCACCAGCAGAGATGACAGGGGATACACCGGGGAGCTGTTTTTT.

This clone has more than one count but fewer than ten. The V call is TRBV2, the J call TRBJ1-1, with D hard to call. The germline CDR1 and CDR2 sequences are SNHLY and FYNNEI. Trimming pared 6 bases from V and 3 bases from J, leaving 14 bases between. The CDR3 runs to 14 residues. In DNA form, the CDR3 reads TGTGCCAGCAGATTGGGTCCAAGGGACACTGAAGCTTTCTTT. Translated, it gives CASRLGPRDTEAFF.

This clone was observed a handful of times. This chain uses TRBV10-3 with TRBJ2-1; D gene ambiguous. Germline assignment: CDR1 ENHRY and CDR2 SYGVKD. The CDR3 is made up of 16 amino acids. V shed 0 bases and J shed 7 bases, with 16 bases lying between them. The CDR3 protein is CAISESLLSNRNEQFF. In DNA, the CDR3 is TGTGCCATCAGTGAGTCCCTCCTCTCGAATAGGAATGAGCAGTTCTTC.

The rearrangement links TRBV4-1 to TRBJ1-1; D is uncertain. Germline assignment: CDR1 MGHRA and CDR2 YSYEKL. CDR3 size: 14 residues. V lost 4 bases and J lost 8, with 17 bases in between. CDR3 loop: CASSLPGGRPEAFF. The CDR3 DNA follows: TGCGCCAGCAGCCTCCCCGGAGGCAGGCCGGAAGCTTTCTTT.

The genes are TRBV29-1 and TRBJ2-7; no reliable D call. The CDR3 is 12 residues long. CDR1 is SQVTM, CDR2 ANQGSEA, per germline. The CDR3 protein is CSITSPNYEQYF. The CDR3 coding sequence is TGCAGTATAACCAGCCCTAACTACGAGCAGTACTTC.

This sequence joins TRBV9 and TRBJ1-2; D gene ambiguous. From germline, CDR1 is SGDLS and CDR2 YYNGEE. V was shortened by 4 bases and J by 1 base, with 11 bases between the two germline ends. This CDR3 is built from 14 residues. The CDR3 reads CASSPSRNNYGYTF. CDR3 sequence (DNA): TGTGCCAGCAGCCCCTCCAGGAATAACTATGGCTACACCTTC.

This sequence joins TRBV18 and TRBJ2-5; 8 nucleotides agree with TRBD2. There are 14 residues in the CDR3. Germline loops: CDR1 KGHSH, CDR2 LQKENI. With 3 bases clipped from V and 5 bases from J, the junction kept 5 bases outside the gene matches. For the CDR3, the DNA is TGTGCCAGCTCACCTCCGGGGGGGCTGGAGACCCAGTACTTC. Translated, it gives CASSPPGGLETQYF.

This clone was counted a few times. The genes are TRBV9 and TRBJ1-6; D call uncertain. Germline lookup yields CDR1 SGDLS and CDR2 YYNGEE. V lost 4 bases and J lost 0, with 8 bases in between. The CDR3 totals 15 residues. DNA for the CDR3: TGTGCCAGCAGCCCCGGGTACTCCTATAATTCACCCCTCCACTTT. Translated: CASSPGYSYNSPLHF.

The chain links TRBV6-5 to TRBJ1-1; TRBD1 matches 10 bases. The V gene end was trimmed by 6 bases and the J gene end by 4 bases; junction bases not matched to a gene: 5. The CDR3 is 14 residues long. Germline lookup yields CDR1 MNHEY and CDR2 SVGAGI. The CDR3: CASRIGTGATEAFF. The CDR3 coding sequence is TGTGCCAGCAGAATCGGGACAGGGGCCACTGAAGCTTTCTTT.

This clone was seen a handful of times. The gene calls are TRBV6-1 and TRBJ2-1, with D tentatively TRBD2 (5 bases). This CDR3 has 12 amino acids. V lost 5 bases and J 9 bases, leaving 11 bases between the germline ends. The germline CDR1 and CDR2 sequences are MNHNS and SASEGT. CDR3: CASSFSGSEQFF. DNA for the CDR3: TGTGCCAGCAGTTTTAGTGGGAGTGAGCAGTTCTTC.

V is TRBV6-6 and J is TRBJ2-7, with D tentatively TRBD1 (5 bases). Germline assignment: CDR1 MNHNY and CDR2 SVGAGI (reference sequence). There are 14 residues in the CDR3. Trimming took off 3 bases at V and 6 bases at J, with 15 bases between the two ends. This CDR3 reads CASSYRQGSSEQYF. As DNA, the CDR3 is TGTGCCAGCAGTTATCGGCAGGGCTCGAGCGAGCAGTACTTC.

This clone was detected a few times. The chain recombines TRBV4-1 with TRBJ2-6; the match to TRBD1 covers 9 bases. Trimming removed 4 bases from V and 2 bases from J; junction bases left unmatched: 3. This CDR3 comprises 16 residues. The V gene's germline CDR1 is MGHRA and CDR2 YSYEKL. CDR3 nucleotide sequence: TGCGCCAGCAGCCGCGGGACAGGGACTGGGGCCAACGTCCTGACTTTC. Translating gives CASSRGTGTGANVLTF.

In DNA, the CDR3 is TGTGCCTGGAGTGAATTAGCGGGGGGGAAGCAGTTCTTC. Residues: CAWSELAGGKQFF. The V gene is TRBV30, the J gene TRBJ2-1; 11 positions agree with TRBD2. The CDR3 is 13 residues long. Germline lookup yields CDR1 GTSNPN and CDR2 SVGIG (reference sequence). V lost 1 base and J lost 11; bases outside the gene matches: 4.

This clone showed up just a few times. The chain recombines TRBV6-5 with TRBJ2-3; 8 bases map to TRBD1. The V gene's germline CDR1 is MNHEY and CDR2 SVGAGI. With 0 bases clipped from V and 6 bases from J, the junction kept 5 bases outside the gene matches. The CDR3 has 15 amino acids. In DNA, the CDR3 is TGTGCCAGCAGTTACTCGACAGGGGCTGTCGATACGCAGTATTTT. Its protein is CASSYSTGAVDTQYF.

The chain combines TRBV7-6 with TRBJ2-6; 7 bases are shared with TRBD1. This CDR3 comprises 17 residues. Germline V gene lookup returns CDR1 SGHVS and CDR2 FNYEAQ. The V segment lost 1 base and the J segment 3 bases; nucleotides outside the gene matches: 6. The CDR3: CASSLGQGESGANVLTF. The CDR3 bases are TGTGCCAGCAGCTTAGGACAGGGAGAGAGTGGGGCCAACGTCCTGACTTTC. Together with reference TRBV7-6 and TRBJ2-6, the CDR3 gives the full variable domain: GAGVSQSPRYKVTKRGQDVALRCDPISGHVSLYWYRQALGQGPEFLTYFNYEAQQDKSGLPNDRFSAERPEGSISTLTIQRTEQRDSAMYRCASSLGQGESGANVLTFGAGSRLTVL.